Listed here are 13 T cell receptor beta chains from one sample, sequenced in a study of long-term antiretroviral therapy in people with HIV. The assay, immunoSEQ v3.0, was run at survey level. Clones were read by immunoSEQ multiplex PCR, and TCRdb kept only the in-frame ones, dropping some. The sample records some 48,000 clones, approximately 79% being singletons. Source: unsorted PBMCs, taken 0.8 years after starting antiretroviral therapy. The receptor set was obtained from a woman between 18 and 30 years old with HIV.

This clone was seen more than once but under ten times. V and J are TRBV19 and TRBJ1-5, with 9 bases matching TRBD1. V lost 5 bases, J lost 3 bases, and 11 bases stayed unmatched. From germline, CDR1 is LNHDA and CDR2 SQIVND (reference sequence). This CDR3 is 17 amino acids long. CDR3 DNA sequence: TGTGCCAGTAGTGCTCAAAAACAGGGGGCACACAATCAGCCCCAGCATTTT. Translated: CASSAQKQGAHNQPQHF.

The rearrangement links TRBV11-1 to TRBJ2-3; D remains ambiguous. The CDR3 has 14 amino acids. Deletions cut 1 base from V and 3 bases from J, with 8 bases between. Germline lookup yields CDR1 SGHAT and CDR2 FQDESV (reference sequence). The CDR3, as DNA: TGTGCCAGCAGCTTAGAACTGCGAACAGATACGCAGTATTTT. Protein sequence: CASSLELRTDTQYF.

This clone showed up just a few times. V gene TRBV11-2 combines with J gene TRBJ1-2, with D possibly being TRBD1 (6 bases). This CDR3 contains 13 residues. Germline-derived CDR1 and CDR2 are SGHAT and FQNNGV. Trimming took off 5 bases at V and 8 bases at J, with 15 bases between the two ends. CDR3 loop: CASSPLRGNGYTF. The DNA for the CDR3 is TGTGCCAGCAGCCCCCTCAGGGGAAACGGCTACACCTTC.

V and J are TRBV7-2 and TRBJ2-6; D call uncertain. Trimming shortened V by 6 bases and J by 0 bases, and 9 bases separated the two germline ends. Germline V gene sequence: CDR1 SGHTA, CDR2 FQGNSA. The length of the CDR3 is 15 residues. CDR3 sequence (DNA): TGTGCCAGCAGTTTCCTTAACTCTGGGGCCAACGTCCTGACTTTC. Its protein is CASSFLNSGANVLTF.

The rearrangement uses TRBV9 and TRBJ2-1, with 13 bases that match TRBD2. The ends lost 5 bases at V and 4 bases at J; junction bases unmatched: 3. The CDR3 consists of 15 residues. In germline, CDR1 is SGDLS, CDR2 YYNGEE. In DNA form, the CDR3 reads TGTGCCAGCAGAGGACTAGCGGGAGCATACAATGAGCAGTTCTTC. Encoded protein: CASRGLAGAYNEQFF.

This clone was recorded a few times. The V gene is TRBV28, the J gene TRBJ2-5; perhaps TRBD1 as D (5 bases). The germline gives CDR1 MDHEN, CDR2 SYDVKM. The V and J ends lost 6 bases and 2 bases respectively, with 16 bases between them. The CDR3 has 15 amino acids. The CDR3 spells CASSGGAGAQETQYF. The DNA for the CDR3 is TGTGCCAGCAGCGGCGGTGCTGGGGCACAAGAGACCCAGTACTTC. Using reference TRBV28 and TRBJ2-5 for the parts outside the CDR3, the full variable domain is DVKVTQSSRYLVKRTGEKVFLECVQDMDHENMFWYRQDPGLGLRLIYFSYDVKMKEKGDIPEGYSVSREKKERFSLILESASTNQTSMYLCASSGGAGAQETQYFGPGTRLLVL.

The chain carries TRBV2 and TRBJ2-4; a possible D gene is TRBD1 (6 bases). This CDR3 is built from 14 residues. Per germline, CDR1 SNHLY and CDR2 FYNNEI. V was shortened by 4 bases and J by 5 bases, with 12 bases between the two germline ends. CDR3 in amino acids: CASSAQGNQNIQYF. The CDR3 DNA reads TGTGCCAGCAGTGCACAGGGTAACCAAAACATTCAGTACTTC.

J is TRBJ2-3 and V is TRBV28; 8 positions agree with TRBD2. The CDR3 has 15 amino acids. V dropped 4 bases and J dropped 3; count of bases not matched to a gene: 6. Per germline, CDR1 MDHEN and CDR2 SYDVKM. The DNA of the CDR3 is TGTGCCAGCAGTTCAGGGGAGCGGGAGACAGATACGCAGTATTTT. It yields the protein CASSSGERETDTQYF.

This clone has just a few counts. The genes are TRBV7-2 and TRBJ2-1; 8 positions agree with TRBD2. The CDR3 spans 14 residues. Germline CDR1 reads SGHTA; CDR2 reads FQGNSA. V shed 6 bases and J 4 bases; nucleotides not matched to a gene: 5. The CDR3 is CASRVLAEYNEQFF. The CDR3 nucleotides read TGTGCCAGCAGGGTACTAGCGGAATACAATGAGCAGTTCTTC.

The DNA for the CDR3 is TGTGCCAGCAGCTTGGGGCGGGGGCCGGATGAAGCTTTCTTT. This sequence encodes CASSLGRGPDEAFF. This rearrangement joins TRBV5-4 to TRBJ1-1; D is perhaps TRBD1 (6 bases). Trimming pared 0 bases from V and 7 bases from J, leaving 13 bases between. This CDR3 contains 14 residues. CDR1 is SGHNT, CDR2 YYREEE, per germline (reference sequence).

The V call is TRBV5-6, the J call TRBJ2-4; 7 positions agree with TRBD2. V trimming: 4 bases; J trimming: 1 base; junction bases outside the gene matches: 5. CDR3 size: 15 residues. Looked up from germline, CDR1 is SGHDT and CDR2 is YYEEEE. CDR3 in DNA: TGTGCCAGCAGCCCCCCCGGGGGGGCCAAAAACATTCAGTACTTC. This codes for CASSPPGGAKNIQYF.

This clone turned up a few times. The CDR3 DNA follows: TGTGCCAGCAGCTTAGATGTCCAGCCCCAGCATTTT. It is translated as CASSLDVQPQHF. The J gene is TRBJ1-5, the V gene TRBV7-9; D gene unclear. The CDR3 length is 12 residues. V dropped 1 base and J dropped 7 bases, with 5 bases sitting between them. CDR1 and CDR2 from the germline V gene are SEHNR and FQNEAQ (reference sequence). The variable domain in full, with the rest retrieved from reference TRBV7-9 and TRBJ1-5, is DTGVSQNPRHKITKRGQNVTFRCDPISEHNRLYWYRQTLGQGPEFLTYFQNEAQLEKSRLLSDRFSAERPKGSFSTLEIQRTEQGDSAMYLCASSLDVQPQHFGDGTRLSIL.

The rearrangement joins TRBV7-9 to TRBJ2-1; no definite D call. Trimming left V 0 bases short and J 12 bases short, with 18 bases between. The germline V gene has CDR1 SEHNR and CDR2 FQNEAQ (reference sequence). CDR3 size: 15 residues. CDR3 nucleotides: TGTGCCAGCAGCTTAGCGCGAGGATTCGGGCTTCGGCAGTTCTTC. This gives the protein CASSLARGFGLRQFF.